The sequence of this T cell receptor beta chain was determined in a study of cytomegalovirus exposure and HLA in healthy donors. With respect to this clone: Its antigen is still unknown.

Study results and limitations: Investigators reported 150 to 200 TCR beta chains as tied to cytomegalovirus. Later analysis identified several of the most significant clusters that appeared linked to common viral pathogens. Reported performance of the classifier showed diagnosis of cytomegalovirus status with high specificity and sensitivity.

PCR employed 60 Vbeta and 13 Jbeta primers. Libraries were prepared by immunoSEQ multiplex PCR; TCRdb keeps only in-frame clonotypes and omits some of them. The repertoire holds 80,000 to 100,000 clones, with around 81% as singletons. The sequence derives from a female donor in good health and CMV-seropositive. The specimen was PBMCs.

CDR3 residues: CASSPLKRIGTINTGELFF. The CDR3 DNA follows: TGTGCCAGCAGTCCTTTAAAACGTATCGGGACTATAAACACCGGGGAGCTGTTTTTT. The V and J genes are TRBV7-9 and TRBJ2-2; TRBD2 matches 7 bases. J was trimmed by 2 bases and V by 6 bases; bases with no gene match: 18. The length of the CDR3 is 19 residues. Germline-derived CDR1 and CDR2 are SEHNR and FQNEAQ (reference sequence).